The clone carrying this T cell receptor beta chain was counted many times. The data were taken from a study of T cells in Graves' hyperthyroidism and ophthalmopathy. With 8 bases removed from V and 4 bases from J, the gap between germline ends came to 19 bases. The CDR3 covers 15 residues. Germline-derived CDR1 and CDR2 are SNHLY and FYNNEI. RNA transcripts served as the template for amplifying TCR beta CDR3 regions. The HTBI primer set served for first-round RT-PCR of the TCR CDR3. Via MiXCR, TCRdb re-called the multiplex PCR reads, giving one row per CDR3 protein. Among roughly 280,000 distinct CDR3 sequences listed, 22% were seen once.

This receptor was obtained from a man aged 25-40 years with Graves' ophthalmopathy. Sequenced input: blood. This sequence joins TRBV2 and TRBJ2-3; the D is unclear. The CDR3 coding sequence is TGTGCCAGCCGAGGCACGGCCGTGGGGTCAGATACGCAGTATTTT. It codes for CASRGTAVGSDTQYF.